Included here is one T cell receptor beta chain sequence, with context. The antigen remains unidentified. These data come from a study of T-cell reconstitution after alpha-beta-depleted transplantation in children. Construction of the TCRbeta library involved unique molecular identifiers. TCRdb fed the PCR reads into MiXCR, producing one record per CDR3 protein. The sample lists about 250,000 distinct CDR3 sequences; under 30% were seen once. Study-level findings and limits: Day-60 TCRbeta diversity that was high in some patients was derived from surviving recipient T cells and thymic progenitors. At one year after transplant, newly produced T cells mostly accounted for T-cell counts and diversity. The study reportedly traced alpha-beta T cells about two months after transplant to several hundred expanded graft clones.

The V end was cut by 0 bases, the J end by 3 bases, with 18 bases between. This CDR3 has 17 amino acids. Germline CDR1 and CDR2: MGHRA and YSYEKL. The TCR originated in a female patient aged 2-10 years who had a stem cell transplant for congenital amegakaryocytic thrombocytopenia, so the T cells may come from the graft donor. The sample was PBMCs, mostly from graft donor cells, taken 360 days after TCRalphabeta/CD19-depleted stem cell transplant. The V call is TRBV4-1, the J call TRBJ2-7; unclear D gene. CDR3 nucleotide sequence: TGCGCCAGCAGCCAAGATCCGGGCCTCTACTCAGACTACGAGCAGTACTTC. This translates into CASSQDPGLYSDYEQYF.